This TCR beta chain was obtained from a study of T cell repertoires in cytomegalovirus infection (dated by TCRdb to the late 2010s). Notes on the research overall: Because public TCR beta signatures pointed to carriage of CMV infection together with the matching HLA type, the HLA type of each donor mattered for the analysis. Study-level results and caveats: Cumulative frequency of public TCR beta family members discriminated carriers of CMV infection plus the relevant HLA type in this cohort and an independent roughly 330-donor cohort. The ex vivo response was dominated by HLA-C-restricted CMV-specific TCR beta clonotypes, which also provided the single most frequent clonotype in two of eight donors.

CDR1 and CDR2, looked up from the germline V gene, are MDHEN and SYDVKM. The CDR3 covers 15 residues, taking in both the cysteine and the phenylalanine. Only the CDR3 region is kept as DNA, spanning 45 bases read in frame from base 1. V loses 2 bases, J loses 3 bases, and the germline ends lie 11 bases apart. This clonotype was detected ten times or more. Its antigen is not yet known. No much larger clone exists at a distance of one base, and base qualities are not known. The sequencer listed for this sample is Illumina HiSeq 1500. TCRdb's own reprocessing of the public reads used fastp at Q25 and MiXCR and kept productive beta chains. Each entry is one CDR3 protein sequence, shown with its most common DNA and genes. This sample has about 260,000 distinct CDR3 sequences in its table, and approximately 9.1% of those were observed once. About 16% of the sample is held by the ten biggest clonotypes.

The source is a human donor in good health (CMV status not recorded). Some clones in this sample may be carry-over from other donors' samples. The sequenced sample consisted of PBMCs. The V gene is TRBV28 and the J gene is TRBJ1-5; the D segment cannot be called with confidence. The CDR3 sequence is CASSLGLRVNQPQHF. The DNA reads TGTGCCAGCAGTTTAGGCCTCCGGGTCAATCAGCCCCAGCATTTT.